This entry describes one TCR beta chain. It was during active infection that Seattle patients were enrolled and then longitudinally followed. The record originates from a study of blood T cell repertoires in COVID-19. Turning to the study itself: Both acute and convalescent COVID-19 samples were obtained from the United States, Italy and Spain. T cells, B-cell-depleted T cells, or PBMCs provided the cDNA or gDNA that served as material.

The CDR3 is 16 amino acids. CDR1 is MNHNS, CDR2 SASEGT, per germline. The V segment lost 3 bases and the J segment 0 bases; nucleotides outside the gene matches: 5. Per the original data handling: Researchers report that nucleated cell counts were estimated from reference gene primer amplification. Only in-frame clones appear in the TCRdb table, and some are missing; sequencing was by immunoSEQ multiplex PCR. That table is the source of V, J and clone size, and D and trimming were worked out from the DNA. The top ten hold approximately 2.6% of the sample, which has approximately 200,000 clones, 90% seen once.

The chain joins TRBV6-1 to TRBJ2-3, with 8 bases matching TRBD1. The sequence was obtained from a man aged 30-40 years with COVID-19, enrolled during active disease. The specimen was peripheral blood. CDR3 nucleotide sequence: TGTGCCAGCAGTGAGGCGACAGGGGTCAGCACAGATACGCAGTATTTT. Its translation: CASSEATGVSTDTQYF.